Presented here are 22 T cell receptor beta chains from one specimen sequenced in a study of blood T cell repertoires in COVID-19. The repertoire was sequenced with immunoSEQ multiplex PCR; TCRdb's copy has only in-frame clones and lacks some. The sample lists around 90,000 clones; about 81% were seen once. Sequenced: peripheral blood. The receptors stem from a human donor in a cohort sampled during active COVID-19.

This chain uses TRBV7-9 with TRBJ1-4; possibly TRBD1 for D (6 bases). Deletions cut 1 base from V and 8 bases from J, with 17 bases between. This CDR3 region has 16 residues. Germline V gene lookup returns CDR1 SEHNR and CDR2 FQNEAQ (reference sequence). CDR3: CASSLGSGTRGEKLFF. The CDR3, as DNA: TGTGCCAGCAGCTTAGGGTCGGGGACACGGGGAGAAAAACTGTTTTTT.

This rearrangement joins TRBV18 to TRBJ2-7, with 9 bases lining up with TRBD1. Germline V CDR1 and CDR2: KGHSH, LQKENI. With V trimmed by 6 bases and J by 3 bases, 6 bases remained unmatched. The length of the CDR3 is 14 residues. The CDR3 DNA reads TGTGCCAGCTCGCATGACAGGGGGGACTACGAGCAGTACTTC. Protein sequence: CASSHDRGDYEQYF.

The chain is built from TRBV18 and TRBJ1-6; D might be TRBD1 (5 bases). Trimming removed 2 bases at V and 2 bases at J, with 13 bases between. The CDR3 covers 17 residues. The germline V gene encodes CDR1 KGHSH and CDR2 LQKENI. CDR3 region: CASSPEPGLPYNSPLHF. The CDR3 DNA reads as TGTGCCAGCTCACCAGAGCCGGGACTGCCCTATAATTCACCCCTCCACTTT.

This CDR3 is CSVADRMVADTQYF. The CDR3 DNA is TGCAGCGTGGCGGACAGGATGGTCGCAGATACGCAGTATTTT. The chain links TRBV29-1 to TRBJ2-3; TRBD1 aligns across 7 bases. The ends lost 6 bases at V and 4 bases at J; junction bases unmatched: 10. Germline lookup yields CDR1 SQVTM and CDR2 ANQGSEA. This CDR3 has 14 amino acids.

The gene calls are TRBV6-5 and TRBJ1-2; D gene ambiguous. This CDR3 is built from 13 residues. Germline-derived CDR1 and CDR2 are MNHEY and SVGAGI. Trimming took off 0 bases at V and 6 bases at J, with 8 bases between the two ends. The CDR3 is CASSYSRKHGYTF. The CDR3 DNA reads TGTGCCAGCAGTTACTCGAGGAAACATGGCTACACCTTC.

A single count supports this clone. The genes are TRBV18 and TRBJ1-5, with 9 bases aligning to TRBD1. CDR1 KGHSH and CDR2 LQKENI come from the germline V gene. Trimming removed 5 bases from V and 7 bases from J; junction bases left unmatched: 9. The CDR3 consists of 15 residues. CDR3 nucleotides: TGTGCCAGCTCATCAGGACAGGGGTTAATACAGCCCCAGCATTTT. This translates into CASSSGQGLIQPQHF.

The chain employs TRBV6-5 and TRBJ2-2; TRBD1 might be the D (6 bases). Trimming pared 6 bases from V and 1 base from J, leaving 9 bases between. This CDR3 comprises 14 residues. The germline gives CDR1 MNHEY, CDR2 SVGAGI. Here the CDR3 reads CASRTGQNTGELFF. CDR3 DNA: TGTGCCAGCAGGACGGGACAGAACACCGGGGAGCTGTTTTTT.

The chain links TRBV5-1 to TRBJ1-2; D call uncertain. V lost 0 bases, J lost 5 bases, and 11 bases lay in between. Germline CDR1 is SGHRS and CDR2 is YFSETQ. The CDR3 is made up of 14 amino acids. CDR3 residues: CASSLALTGYGYTF. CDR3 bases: TGCGCCAGCAGCTTGGCCCTGACCGGGTATGGCTACACCTTC. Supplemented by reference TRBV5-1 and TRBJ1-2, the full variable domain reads KAGVTQTPRYLIKTRGQQVTLSCSPISGHRSVSWYQQTPGQGLQFLFEYFSETQRNKGNFPGRFSGRQFSNSRSEMNVSTLELGDSALYLCASSLALTGYGYTFGSGTRLTVV.

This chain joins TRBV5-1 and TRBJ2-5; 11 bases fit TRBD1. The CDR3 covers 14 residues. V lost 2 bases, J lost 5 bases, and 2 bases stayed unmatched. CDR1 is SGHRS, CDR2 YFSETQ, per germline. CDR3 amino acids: CASSFGTGGETQYF. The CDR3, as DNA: TGCGCCAGCAGCTTCGGGACAGGGGGGGAGACCCAGTACTTC.

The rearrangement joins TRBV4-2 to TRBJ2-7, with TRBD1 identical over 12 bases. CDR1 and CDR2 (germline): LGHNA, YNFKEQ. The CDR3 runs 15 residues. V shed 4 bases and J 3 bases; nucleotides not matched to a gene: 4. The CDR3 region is CASSPGQGAGYEQYF. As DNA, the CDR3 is TGTGCCAGCAGCCCGGGACAGGGGGCAGGCTACGAGCAGTACTTC.

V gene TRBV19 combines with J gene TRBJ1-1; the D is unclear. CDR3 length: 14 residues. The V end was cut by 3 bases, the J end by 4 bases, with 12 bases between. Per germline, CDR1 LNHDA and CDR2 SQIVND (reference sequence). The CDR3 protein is CASSMRFTGTEAFF. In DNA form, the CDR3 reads TGTGCCAGTAGTATGAGGTTTACGGGCACTGAAGCTTTCTTT.

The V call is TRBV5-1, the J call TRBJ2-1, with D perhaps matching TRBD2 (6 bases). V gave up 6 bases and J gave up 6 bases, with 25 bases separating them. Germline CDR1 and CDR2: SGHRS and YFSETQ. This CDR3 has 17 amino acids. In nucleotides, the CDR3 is TGCGCCAGCACCCCGGGGGTGGACCGCCCGGGTTCCAATGAGCAGTTCTTC. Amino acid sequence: CASTPGVDRPGSNEQFF.

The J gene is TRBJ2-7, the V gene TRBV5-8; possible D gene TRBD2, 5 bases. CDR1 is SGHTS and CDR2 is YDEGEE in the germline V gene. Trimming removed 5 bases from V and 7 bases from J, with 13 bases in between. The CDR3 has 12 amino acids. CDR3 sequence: CASSRGFLEQYF. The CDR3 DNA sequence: TGTGCCAGCAGTCGGGGTTTTCTGGAGCAGTACTTC.

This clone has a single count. The CDR3 DNA follows: TGTGCCAGCACCAGGACAGGGCATGGCTACACCTTC. This encodes CASTRTGHGYTF. The V call is TRBV12-3 or TRBV12-4, the J call TRBJ1-2, with 8 bases matching TRBD1. The CDR3 length is 12 residues. The trim removed 7 bases at V and 6 bases at J, leaving 4 bases unmatched.

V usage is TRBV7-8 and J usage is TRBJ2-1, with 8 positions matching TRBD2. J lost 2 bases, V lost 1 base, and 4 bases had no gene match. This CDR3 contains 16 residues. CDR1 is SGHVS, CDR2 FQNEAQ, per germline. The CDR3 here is CASSLVAGGPYNEQFF. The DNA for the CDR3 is TGTGCCAGCAGCTTAGTTGCGGGGGGCCCCTACAATGAGCAGTTCTTC. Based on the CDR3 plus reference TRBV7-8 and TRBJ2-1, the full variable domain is GAGVSQSPRYKVAKRGQDVALRCDPISGHVSLFWYQQALGQGPEFLTYFQNEAQLDKSGLPSDRFFAERPEGSVSTLKIQRTQQEDSAVYLCASSLVAGGPYNEQFFGPGTRLTVL.

CDR3 residues: CASSLYHGGYEQYF. DNA for the CDR3: TGTGCCAGCAGTTTATATCACGGGGGCTACGAGCAGTACTTC. This sequence joins TRBV27 and TRBJ2-7; D is possibly TRBD2 (6 bases). The germline V gene has CDR1 MNHEY and CDR2 SMNVEV (reference sequence). Trimming cost V 1 base and J 3 bases, with 10 bases left between them. The CDR3 totals 14 residues.

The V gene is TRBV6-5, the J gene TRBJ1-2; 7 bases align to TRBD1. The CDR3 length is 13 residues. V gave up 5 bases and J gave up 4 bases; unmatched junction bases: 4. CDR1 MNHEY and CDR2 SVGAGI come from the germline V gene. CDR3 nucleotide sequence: TGTGCCAGCAGTAGGACAGGCCCCTATGGCTACACCTTC. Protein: CASSRTGPYGYTF.

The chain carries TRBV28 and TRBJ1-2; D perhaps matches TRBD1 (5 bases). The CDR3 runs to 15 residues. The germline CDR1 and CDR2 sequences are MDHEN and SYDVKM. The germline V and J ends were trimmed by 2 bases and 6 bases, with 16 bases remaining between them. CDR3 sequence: CASSLDRPGGDGYTF. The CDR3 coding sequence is TGTGCCAGCAGTTTAGATCGACCGGGGGGGGATGGCTACACCTTC.

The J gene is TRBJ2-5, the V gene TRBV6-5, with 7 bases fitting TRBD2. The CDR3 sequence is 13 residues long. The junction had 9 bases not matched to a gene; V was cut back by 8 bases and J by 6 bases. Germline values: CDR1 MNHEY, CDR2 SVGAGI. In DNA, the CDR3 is TGTGCCAGCGGCCGGGACTATATCCAGACCCAGTACTTC. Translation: CASGRDYIQTQYF.

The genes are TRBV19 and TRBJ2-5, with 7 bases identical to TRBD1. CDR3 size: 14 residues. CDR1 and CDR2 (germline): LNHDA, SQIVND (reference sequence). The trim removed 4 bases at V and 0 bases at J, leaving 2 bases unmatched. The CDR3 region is CASSTGTDQETQYF. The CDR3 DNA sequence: TGTGCCAGTAGTACCGGGACAGACCAAGAGACCCAGTACTTC. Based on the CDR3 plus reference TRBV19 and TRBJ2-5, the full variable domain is DGGITQSPKYLFRKEGQNVTLSCEQNLNHDAMYWYRQDPGQGLRLIYYSQIVNDFQKGDIAEGYSVSREKKESFPLTVTSAQKNPTAFYLCASSTGTDQETQYFGPGTRLLVL.

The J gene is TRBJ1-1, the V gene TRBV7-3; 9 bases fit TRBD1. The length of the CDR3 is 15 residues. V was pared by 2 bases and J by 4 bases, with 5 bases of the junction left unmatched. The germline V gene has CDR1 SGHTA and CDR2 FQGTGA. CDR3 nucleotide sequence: TGTGCCAGCAGCTTAGGGACAGGGTTGTTCACTGAAGCTTTCTTT. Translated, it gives CASSLGTGLFTEAFF.

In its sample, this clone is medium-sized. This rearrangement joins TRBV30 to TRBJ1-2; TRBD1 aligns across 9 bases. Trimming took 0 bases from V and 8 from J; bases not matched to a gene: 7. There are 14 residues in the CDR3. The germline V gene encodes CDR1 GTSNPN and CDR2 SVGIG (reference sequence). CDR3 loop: CAWSVFGGQGGYTF. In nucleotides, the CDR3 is TGTGCCTGGAGTGTATTCGGGGGACAGGGAGGCTACACCTTC.